This TCR beta chain stems from a study of blood T cell repertoires in COVID-19. Turning to the study itself: The United States, Italy and Spain were the sources of the acute and convalescent COVID-19 samples. PBMCs, B-cell-depleted T cells, or T cells were the source of the cDNA or gDNA that made up the material.

The J segment lost 4 bases and the V segment lost 3 bases, leaving 3 bases of the junction unmatched. The germline gives CDR1 SGHRS, CDR2 YFSETQ. This CDR3 region has 14 residues. In the study's own analysis: The authors estimated nucleated cell counts from reference gene primer amplification. Clones were read by immunoSEQ multiplex PCR, and TCRdb kept only the in-frame ones, dropping some. The DNA gave D and trimming, while V, J and clone size come from that table. The data contain about 230,000 clones, roughly 90% of them seen just once; the ten biggest clones take up roughly 2.6%. Sequencing was performed on peripheral blood. The TCR comes from a woman aged 60 to 75 with acute or convalescent COVID-19. This chain joins TRBV5-1 and TRBJ2-3; TRBD1 agrees at 9 bases. The chain's CDR3 is CASSSDRGADTQYF. In DNA form, the CDR3 reads TGCGCCAGCAGCTCGGACAGGGGCGCAGATACGCAGTATTTT.